A selection of T cell receptor beta chains follows, all from one sample in a study of neurological immune-mediated disorders. One entry per CDR3 protein, called by TCRdb with MiXCR from the 5' RACE reads. The table has approximately 89,000 distinct CDR3 sequences, around 14% seen once. Sequenced: PBMCs. The source of these receptors is a female donor with HTLV-1-associated myelopathy (HAM/TSP). Both conserved end residues are part of each CDR3. Fields, in order: clone size, V gene, D gene, J gene, CDR3 protein, CDR3 DNA. D genes are given only for firm matches. The size entry is marked missing in some rows and otherwise reads once, few, many or a size class.

abundance: .; v_gene: TRBV12-3/TRBV12-4; d_gene: TRBD1; j_gene: TRBJ2-4; CDR3aa: CASSAIGGPKNIQYF; CDR3nt: TGTGCCAGCAGCGCAATAGGGGGCCCCAAAAACATTCAGTACTTC
abundance: many; v_gene: TRBV13; d_gene: .; j_gene: TRBJ1-2; CDR3aa: CASSQDIYGYTF; CDR3nt: TGTGCCAGCAGCCAGGACATCTATGGCTACACCTTC
abundance: .; v_gene: TRBV27; d_gene: .; j_gene: TRBJ1-4; CDR3aa: CASSLSIGARLFF; CDR3nt: TGTGCCAGTAGTTTGTCTATTGGGGCTAGACTGTTTTTT
abundance: many; v_gene: TRBV7-9; d_gene: .; j_gene: TRBJ1-4; CDR3aa: CASSPPGPANEKLFF; CDR3nt: TGTGCCAGCAGCCCACCAGGCCCAGCGAACGAAAAACTGTTTTTT
abundance: .; v_gene: TRBV5-1; d_gene: .; j_gene: TRBJ1-6; CDR3aa: CASSLAGRGSPLHF; CDR3nt: TGCGCCAGCAGCTTGGCCGGCAGGGGATCACCCCTCCACTTT
abundance: .; v_gene: TRBV3-1; d_gene: .; j_gene: TRBJ2-2; CDR3aa: CASSQDPESPNTVELFF; CDR3nt: TGTGCCAGCAGCCAGGATCCCGAATCACCGAACACCGTGGAGCTGTTTTTT
abundance: .; v_gene: TRBV27; d_gene: .; j_gene: TRBJ1-1; CDR3aa: CANTDPANTEAFF; CDR3nt: TGTGCCAACACGGATCCAGCGAACACTGAAGCTTTCTTT
abundance: many; v_gene: TRBV5-5; d_gene: .; j_gene: TRBJ2-2; CDR3aa: CASSPLRDSRSNTGELFF; CDR3nt: TGTGCCAGCAGCCCGTTGCGGGACAGTCGATCGAACACCGGGGAGCTGTTTTTT
abundance: few; v_gene: TRBV5-1; d_gene: TRBD2; j_gene: TRBJ2-3; CDR3aa: CASSLGLAGADTQYF; CDR3nt: TGCGCCAGCAGCCTAGGACTAGCGGGGGCGGATACGCAGTATTTT
abundance: few; v_gene: TRBV6-2/TRBV6-3; d_gene: .; j_gene: TRBJ2-1; CDR3aa: CASSYFHEQFF; CDR3nt: TGTGCCAGCAGTTACTTCCATGAGCAGTTCTTC
abundance: many; v_gene: TRBV20-1; d_gene: .; j_gene: TRBJ2-5; CDR3aa: CSARASGRGETQYF; CDR3nt: TGCAGTGCTAGAGCCAGCGGACGGGGGGAGACCCAGTACTTC
abundance: many; v_gene: TRBV11-2; d_gene: TRBD1; j_gene: TRBJ1-2; CDR3aa: CASSLPGTEKFVGRYGYTF; CDR3nt: TGTGCCAGCAGCCTTCCAGGGACAGAGAAGTTTGTGGGACGGTATGGCTACACCTTC
abundance: many; v_gene: TRBV7-3; d_gene: .; j_gene: TRBJ2-2; CDR3aa: CASSLNGRENTGELFF; CDR3nt: TGTGCCAGCAGCTTAAACGGCAGGGAGAACACCGGGGAGCTGTTTTTT
abundance: .; v_gene: TRBV6-6; d_gene: TRBD1; j_gene: TRBJ2-2; CDR3aa: CASSTGTGRELFF; CDR3nt: TGTGCCAGCAGTACCGGGACAGGGCGGGAGCTGTTTTTT
abundance: many; v_gene: TRBV7-3; d_gene: .; j_gene: TRBJ2-3; CDR3aa: CASSLIGADTQYF; CDR3nt: TGTGCCAGCAGCTTAATAGGGGCAGATACGCAGTATTTT
abundance: many; v_gene: TRBV15; d_gene: .; j_gene: TRBJ2-6; CDR3aa: CASRGALSGANVLTF; CDR3nt: TGTGCCTCCCGGGGGGCCCTCTCTGGGGCCAACGTCCTGACTTTC
abundance: .; v_gene: TRBV10-3; d_gene: .; j_gene: TRBJ2-5; CDR3aa: CAISVSASETQYF; CDR3nt: TGTGCCATCAGTGTCTCGGCGTCGGAGACCCAGTACTTC
abundance: many; v_gene: TRBV7-9; d_gene: .; j_gene: TRBJ2-5; CDR3aa: CASSHRGVVGKTQYF; CDR3nt: TGTGCCAGCAGCCATAGAGGGGTAGTAGGAAAGACCCAGTACTTC
abundance: many; v_gene: TRBV29-1; d_gene: .; j_gene: TRBJ2-3; CDR3aa: CSVQRGSTDTQYF; CDR3nt: TGCAGCGTTCAGCGCGGTAGCACAGATACGCAGTATTTT
abundance: many; v_gene: TRBV5-1; d_gene: TRBD2; j_gene: TRBJ2-1; CDR3aa: CASSPQGLASHEQFF; CDR3nt: TGCGCCAGCAGCCCCCAGGGACTAGCTTCCCATGAGCAGTTCTTC
abundance: many; v_gene: TRBV2; d_gene: .; j_gene: TRBJ2-2; CDR3aa: CASSERYTGELFF; CDR3nt: TGTGCCAGCAGCGAGCGGTACACCGGGGAGCTGTTTTTT
abundance: many; v_gene: TRBV28; d_gene: .; j_gene: TRBJ2-2; CDR3aa: CASSLTSITKTTGELFF; CDR3nt: TGTGCCAGCAGTCTCACTAGCATAACTAAGACTACCGGGGAGCTGTTTTTT
abundance: many; v_gene: TRBV14; d_gene: TRBD1; j_gene: TRBJ1-2; CDR3aa: CASSQDRETGNYGYTF; CDR3nt: TGTGCCAGCAGCCAAGATCGAGAGACAGGGAACTATGGCTACACCTTC
abundance: .; v_gene: TRBV6-1; d_gene: .; j_gene: TRBJ2-5; CDR3aa: CASTPIRGTWETQYF; CDR3nt: TGTGCCAGCACCCCCATAAGGGGCACCTGGGAGACCCAGTACTTC
abundance: many; v_gene: TRBV25-1; d_gene: .; j_gene: TRBJ1-2; CDR3aa: CASSDGQYYGYTF; CDR3nt: TGTGCCAGCAGTGACGGACAGTACTATGGCTACACCTTC
abundance: many; v_gene: TRBV27; d_gene: .; j_gene: TRBJ1-6; CDR3aa: CASSLIREYNSPLHF; CDR3nt: TGTGCCAGCAGTTTAATCAGGGAGTATAATTCACCCCTCCACTTT
abundance: .; v_gene: TRBV10-3; d_gene: TRBD2; j_gene: TRBJ2-5; CDR3aa: CAINGLAGAQETQYF; CDR3nt: TGTGCCATCAATGGACTAGCGGGGGCCCAAGAGACCCAGTACTTC
abundance: .; v_gene: TRBV7-3; d_gene: .; j_gene: TRBJ2-7; CDR3aa: CASSGRANYEQYF; CDR3nt: TGTGCCAGCAGCGGCCGGGCTAACTACGAGCAGTACTTC
abundance: medium-sized; v_gene: TRBV7-2; d_gene: TRBD2; j_gene: TRBJ2-7; CDR3aa: CASSHAGTSSVRYF; CDR3nt: TGTGCCAGCAGCCACGCCGGGACTAGCTCAGTTCGGTACTTC
abundance: .; v_gene: TRBV6-1; d_gene: .; j_gene: TRBJ1-5; CDR3aa: CASSEGISQPQHF; CDR3nt: TGTGCCAGCAGTGAGGGGATTTCTCAGCCCCAGCATTTT
abundance: .; v_gene: TRBV3-1; d_gene: .; j_gene: TRBJ1-4; CDR3aa: CASSQDSARKLFF; CDR3nt: TGTGCCAGCAGCCAAGATTCAGCGCGAAAACTGTTTTTT
abundance: many; v_gene: TRBV20-1; d_gene: .; j_gene: TRBJ2-7; CDR3aa: CSVQAAGRAYEQYF; CDR3nt: TGCAGTGTTCAGGCGGCAGGTAGAGCCTACGAGCAGTACTTC
abundance: many; v_gene: TRBV2; d_gene: TRBD1; j_gene: TRBJ1-5; CDR3aa: CASSGQGTSNQPQHF; CDR3nt: TGTGCCAGCAGCGGACAGGGGACTAGCAATCAGCCCCAGCATTTT
abundance: many; v_gene: TRBV7-6; d_gene: TRBD1; j_gene: TRBJ2-7; CDR3aa: CASSFRTGGWYEQYF; CDR3nt: TGTGCCAGCAGCTTCCGCACAGGGGGATGGTACGAGCAGTACTTC
abundance: many; v_gene: TRBV5-1; d_gene: .; j_gene: TRBJ2-7; CDR3aa: CASSFSSASGSEQYF; CDR3nt: TGCGCCAGCAGCTTTTCATCCGCGAGTGGATCCGAGCAGTACTTC
abundance: many; v_gene: TRBV5-1; d_gene: .; j_gene: TRBJ2-2; CDR3aa: CASSGLGGPGTGELFF; CDR3nt: TGCGCCAGCAGCGGACTAGGGGGGCCCGGCACCGGGGAGCTGTTTTTT
abundance: .; v_gene: TRBV10-3; d_gene: TRBD1; j_gene: TRBJ2-3; CDR3aa: CAISGGTGATDTQYF; CDR3nt: TGTGCCATCAGTGGAGGGACAGGGGCGACAGATACGCAGTATTTT